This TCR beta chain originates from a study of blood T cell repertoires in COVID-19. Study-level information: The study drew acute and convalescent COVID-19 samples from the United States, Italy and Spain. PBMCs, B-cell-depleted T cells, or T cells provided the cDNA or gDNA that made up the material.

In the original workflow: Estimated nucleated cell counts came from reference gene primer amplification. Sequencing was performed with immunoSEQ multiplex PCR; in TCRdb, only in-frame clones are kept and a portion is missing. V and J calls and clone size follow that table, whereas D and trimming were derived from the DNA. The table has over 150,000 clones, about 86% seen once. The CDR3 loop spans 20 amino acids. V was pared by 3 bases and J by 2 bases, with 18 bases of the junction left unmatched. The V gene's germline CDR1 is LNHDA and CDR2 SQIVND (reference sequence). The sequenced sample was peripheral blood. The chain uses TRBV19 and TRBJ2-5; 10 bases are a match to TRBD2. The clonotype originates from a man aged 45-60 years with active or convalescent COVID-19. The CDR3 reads CASSIRGPLLAGRKQETQYF. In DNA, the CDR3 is TGTGCCAGTAGTATCCGCGGTCCCTTACTAGCGGGGCGAAAGCAAGAGACCCAGTACTTC.